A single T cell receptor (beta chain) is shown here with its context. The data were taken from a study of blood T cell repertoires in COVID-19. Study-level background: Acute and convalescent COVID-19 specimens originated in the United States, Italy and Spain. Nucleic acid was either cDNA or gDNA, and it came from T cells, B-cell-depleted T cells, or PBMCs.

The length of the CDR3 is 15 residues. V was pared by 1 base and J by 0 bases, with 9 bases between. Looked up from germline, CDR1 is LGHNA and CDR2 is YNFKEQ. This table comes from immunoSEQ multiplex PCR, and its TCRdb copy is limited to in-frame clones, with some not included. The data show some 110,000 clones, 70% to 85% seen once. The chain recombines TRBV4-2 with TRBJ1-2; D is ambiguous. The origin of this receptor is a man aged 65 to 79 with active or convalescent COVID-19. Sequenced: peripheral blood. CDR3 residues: CASSQAPDPNYGYTF. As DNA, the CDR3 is TGTGCCAGCAGCCAAGCACCAGATCCTAACTATGGCTACACCTTC.